These 5 T cell receptor beta chains came from one sample sequenced in a study of CD8 T cells in ankylosing spondylitis. One entry per CDR3 protein, called by TCRdb with MiXCR from the 5' RACE reads. The sample records a few hundred thousand distinct CDR3 sequences, around 21% being singletons. Sequencing was carried out using blood, either unsorted or a sorted T cell fraction (not recorded which). These receptors were collected from a female donor with ankylosing spondylitis or in good health (not recorded which).

This clonotype was picked up a small number of times. The J gene is TRBJ2-1, the V gene TRBV24-1; D is perhaps TRBD1 or TRBD2 (5 bases each). Trimming pared 4 bases from V and 10 bases from J, leaving 16 bases between. CDR1 is KGHDR, CDR2 SFDVKD, per germline. The CDR3 is 14 amino acids. CDR3 amino acids: CATSDGGRWGEQFF. Written as DNA, the CDR3 is TGTGCCACCAGTGACGGTGGACGCTGGGGGGAGCAGTTCTTC.

This chain connects TRBV12-3 or TRBV12-4 to TRBJ2-2; 7 bases map to TRBD2. The ends lost 4 bases at V and 8 bases at J; junction bases unmatched: 7. The CDR3 runs 14 residues. For the CDR3, the DNA is TGTGCCAGCAGTTCCGGGGGGTTCGGTGGGGAGCTGTTTTTT. Protein product: CASSSGGFGGELFF.

This clonotype was seen many times. The chain joins TRBV27 to TRBJ2-1, with D perhaps matching TRBD2 (5 bases). V lost 2 bases, J lost 7 bases, and 21 bases lay in between. CDR1 MNHEY and CDR2 SMNVEV come from the germline V gene (reference sequence). The length of the CDR3 is 17 residues. The CDR3 sequence: CASSLGTWRADGNEQFF. CDR3 in DNA: TGTGCCAGCAGTTTAGGAACGTGGCGGGCGGACGGGAATGAGCAGTTCTTC.

The rearrangement links TRBV7-9 to TRBJ2-3; 11 bases fit TRBD2. Trimming at V came to 5 bases and at J to 3 bases, leaving 4 bases not matched to a gene. This CDR3 region has 15 residues. Germline V CDR1 and CDR2: SEHNR, FQNEAQ (reference sequence). This CDR3 reads CASSKLAGETDTQYF. The CDR3 coding sequence is TGTGCCAGCAGCAAACTAGCGGGAGAAACAGATACGCAGTATTTT.

This chain uses TRBV14 with TRBJ2-7; weak D call: TRBD1 (6 bases). Trimming took off 3 bases at V and 13 bases at J, with 19 bases between the two ends. Looked up from germline, CDR1 is SGHDN and CDR2 is FVKESK. This CDR3 is 13 amino acids long. The CDR3 DNA is TGTGCCAGCAGCCAGGCCGGGACACACGGTCGCTACTTC. This codes for CASSQAGTHGRYF.